This T cell receptor beta chain was found in a study of cytomegalovirus exposure and HLA in healthy donors. General observations from the study: A later analysis linked a missense variant in DCLRE1C to the trimming of TCR beta V and J genes. Presence/absence analyses took donor sequencing depth as roughly uniform. Solely CMV serostatus was available to characterize immune exposure.

These donors counted as nominally healthy when sampled, but unrecorded immune exposures were likely. This clone was counted a single time. The antigen remains undetermined. The CDR3 length is 17 residues. Trimming took 3 bases from V and 2 from J; bases not matched to a gene: 8. CDR1 is SGHRS, CDR2 YFSETQ, per germline. The PCR was carried out with 60 Vbeta primers and 13 Jbeta primers. The protocol was immunoSEQ multiplex PCR, while the TCRdb copy is restricted to in-frame clones and leaves out a portion. The sample has around 230,000 clones, 70% to 90% seen once; the top ten hold 0.24%. The receptor was derived from a girl aged 2 to 10 in good health and CMV-seronegative. V is TRBV5-1 and J is TRBJ2-7, with 13 nucleotides matching TRBD2. Material for sequencing was PBMCs. The CDR3 DNA sequence: TGCGCCAGCAGCTCGTACGTAACTAGCGGGGGGGCCTACGAGCAGTACTTC. This encodes CASSSYVTSGGAYEQYF.